Listed below are T cell receptor beta chains from one sample, sequenced in a study of blood T cells in healthy people across ages. TCRdb redid the calling of the 5' RACE reads with MiXCR, one entry per CDR3 protein. This table holds some 700,000 distinct CDR3 sequences, roughly 44% found once. The sample taken for sequencing was blood. The receptor source for this set is a woman aged 55-69 years in good health. CDR3s include the opening cysteine and the closing phenylalanine or tryptophan. The D gene is left open where the match is weak. Size is omitted from some rows. Given values are once, few, many or a class for expanded clones.

j_gene: TRBJ2-7
v_gene: TRBV20-1
abundance: many
d_gene: NA
CDR3aa: CSAPSEGRGSEQYF
CDR3nt: TGCAGTGCCCCTTCGGAGGGTCGAGGATCCGAGCAGTACTTC

j_gene: TRBJ2-3
v_gene: TRBV12-3/TRBV12-4
abundance: few
d_gene: TRBD2
CDR3aa: CASSRGTSGGTDTQYF
CDR3nt: TGTGCCAGCAGTAGGGGGACTAGCGGGGGCACAGATACGCAGTATTTT

j_gene: TRBJ1-2
v_gene: TRBV6-2/TRBV6-3
abundance: NA
d_gene: NA
CDR3aa: CASSPTRSGGYTF
CDR3nt: TGTGCCAGCAGTCCCACCAGGAGTGGCGGCTACACCTTC

j_gene: TRBJ2-1
v_gene: TRBV12-3/TRBV12-4
abundance: NA
d_gene: TRBD2
CDR3aa: CGSTRTSGSGNEQFF
CDR3nt: TGTGGCAGCACCCGGACTAGCGGTTCTGGAAATGAGCAGTTCTTC

j_gene: TRBJ2-7
v_gene: TRBV28
abundance: NA
d_gene: NA
CDR3aa: CASTTPGGTGEQYF
CDR3nt: TGTGCCAGCACCACACCCGGGGGTACTGGAGAGCAGTACTTC

j_gene: TRBJ2-1
v_gene: TRBV19
abundance: NA
d_gene: TRBD2
CDR3aa: CASIAGAGYNEQFF
CDR3nt: TGTGCCAGTATTGCGGGAGCAGGCTACAATGAGCAGTTCTTC

j_gene: TRBJ2-7
v_gene: TRBV29-1
abundance: NA
d_gene: TRBD2
CDR3aa: CSVSGGLAGGPTHEQYF
CDR3nt: TGCAGCGTGTCGGGGGGACTAGCGGGAGGGCCTACACACGAGCAGTACTTC

j_gene: TRBJ1-4
v_gene: TRBV28
abundance: NA
d_gene: TRBD1
CDR3aa: CASSKGTVEKLFF
CDR3nt: TGTGCCAGCAGTAAAGGGACAGTCGAAAAACTGTTTTTT

j_gene: TRBJ1-5
v_gene: TRBV5-4
abundance: NA
d_gene: NA
CDR3aa: CASSLEQGTQPQHF
CDR3nt: TGTGCCAGCAGCTTGGAACAGGGAACTCAGCCCCAGCATTTT

j_gene: TRBJ1-2
v_gene: TRBV6-5
abundance: NA
d_gene: NA
CDR3aa: CASSSLTRDKLMRGYTF
CDR3nt: TGTGCCAGCAGTTCGCTGACTCGGGACAAACTGATGAGGGGCTACACCTTC

j_gene: TRBJ1-6
v_gene: TRBV20-1
abundance: NA
d_gene: TRBD1
CDR3aa: CSARTGNSPLHF
CDR3nt: TGCAGTGCCAGGACAGGGAATTCACCCCTCCACTTT

j_gene: TRBJ2-2
v_gene: TRBV7-2
abundance: few
d_gene: NA
CDR3aa: CASSLLTGFGGGELFF
CDR3nt: TGTGCCAGCAGCCTACTGACAGGCTTTGGTGGCGGGGAGCTGTTTTTT

j_gene: TRBJ2-1
v_gene: TRBV7-2
abundance: few
d_gene: TRBD2
CDR3aa: CASSPKIAGGPDEQFF
CDR3nt: TGTGCCAGCAGCCCCAAAATAGCGGGAGGTCCAGATGAGCAGTTCTTC

j_gene: TRBJ1-3
v_gene: TRBV29-1
abundance: few
d_gene: NA
CDR3aa: CSVDGTPSSGNTIYF
CDR3nt: TGCAGCGTAGACGGGACGCCCAGCTCTGGAAACACCATATATTTT

j_gene: TRBJ1-1
v_gene: TRBV5-6
abundance: few
d_gene: NA
CDR3aa: CASTFTTNTEAFF
CDR3nt: TGTGCCAGCACCTTCACCACGAACACTGAAGCTTTCTTT

j_gene: TRBJ1-6
v_gene: TRBV2
abundance: NA
d_gene: NA
CDR3aa: CASSAGTHSYNSPLHF
CDR3nt: TGTGCCAGCAGCGCCGGGACACATTCCTATAATTCACCCCTCCACTTT

j_gene: TRBJ2-7
v_gene: TRBV27
abundance: NA
d_gene: TRBD1
CDR3aa: CASSLRTGGAYEQYF
CDR3nt: TGTGCCAGCAGTTTACGAACAGGGGGCGCTTACGAGCAGTACTTC

j_gene: TRBJ2-5
v_gene: TRBV12-3/TRBV12-4
abundance: few
d_gene: NA
CDR3aa: CASSSLAQETLYF
CDR3nt: TGTGCCAGCAGTTCGCTAGCCCAAGAGACCCTGTACTTC

j_gene: TRBJ2-1
v_gene: TRBV20-1
abundance: few
d_gene: TRBD2
CDR3aa: CSARDSTSHEQFF
CDR3nt: TGCAGTGCTAGAGATTCGACTAGCCATGAGCAGTTCTTC

j_gene: TRBJ1-5
v_gene: TRBV27
abundance: NA
d_gene: NA
CDR3aa: CASSLYIEGQPQHF
CDR3nt: TGTGCCAGCAGTTTATACATTGAGGGCCAGCCCCAGCATTTT